This TCR beta chain was found in a study of cytomegalovirus exposure and HLA in healthy donors. Whole-study results and caveats: Altogether, 164 TCR beta chains were recorded as cytomegalovirus-associated.

This CDR3 is 14 amino acids long. In germline, CDR1 is MNHNS, CDR2 SASEGT. The J segment lost 3 bases and the V segment lost 6 bases, leaving 4 bases of the junction unmatched. 60 Vbeta and 13 Jbeta primers were used in PCR. TCRdb keeps only in-frame clones here, not all; method: immunoSEQ multiplex PCR. Among 150,000 to 200,000 clones listed, around 76% were seen once. Comments on this clone: Its specificity is not known.

The J gene is TRBJ1-4, the V gene TRBV6-1; TRBD1 matches 7 bases. The sample taken for sequencing was PBMCs. The receptor was isolated from a man under 40 in good health and CMV-seronegative. The CDR3, as DNA: TGTGCCAGCAGAGGGACAGTAGCTAATGAAAAACTGTTTTTT. This encodes CASRGTVANEKLFF.